This TCR beta chain was obtained from a study of beta chain features in type 1 diabetes. Study conclusions and caveats: More deletions and fewer insertions at VDJ junctions were found in patients with type 1 diabetes.

CDR1 and CDR2 from the germline V gene are SGHTA and FQGNSA. Trimming removed 1 base from V and 8 bases from J, with 4 bases in between. The CDR3 spans 11 residues. Expressed TCRB transcripts were sequenced because the entire RNA isolate underwent reverse transcription. Measured with immunoSEQ multiplex PCR; TCRdb has only the in-frame clones, and not every one. The sample shows 900,000 or so clones, about a sixth of them seen only once. This clone was observed a handful of times. Its antigen is not known. One heparinised blood draw, averaging about 100 mL, came from each donor. Cell sorting via CD45RO/CCR7/CD25/CD127/CD95/CD27 was performed to obtain CD4+ naive, central memory, regulatory and stem cell-like memory cells.

The specimen sequenced was naive CD4+ T cells from blood. The chain carries TRBV7-2 and TRBJ2-3; D not resolved. This receptor was taken from a woman aged 18-29 years in good health. CDR3 sequence: CASSLDLTQYF. The CDR3, as DNA: TGTGCCAGCAGCTTAGATCTTACGCAGTATTTT.